This T cell receptor (beta chain) was retrieved from a study of blood T cell repertoires in COVID-19. About the study: Italy, Spain and the United States were the sources of the convalescent and acute COVID-19 samples. In each case, the material was cDNA or gDNA derived from T cells, B-cell-depleted T cells, or PBMCs.

CDR1 and CDR2 (germline): MNHNS, SASEGT. The CDR3 totals 14 residues. Between the trimmed V and J ends, which lost 2 bases and 1 base, there was a span of 6 bases. Per the original data handling: How many nucleated cells were present was estimated from reference gene primer amplification. Clones were sequenced by immunoSEQ multiplex PCR, and TCRdb holds only the in-frame ones, with some missing. For V, J and clone size, that table is used; D and trimming come from the DNA. The data hold approximately 170,000 clones, with approximately 83% observed a single time. Input material: peripheral blood. This rearrangement joins TRBV6-1 to TRBJ2-1; D is unclear. The clonotype originates from a woman over 75 with acute or convalescent COVID-19. CDR3 sequence (DNA): TGTGCCAGCAGTGAACTTCGGTCCTACAATGAGCAGTTCTTC. Translated, it gives CASSELRSYNEQFF.